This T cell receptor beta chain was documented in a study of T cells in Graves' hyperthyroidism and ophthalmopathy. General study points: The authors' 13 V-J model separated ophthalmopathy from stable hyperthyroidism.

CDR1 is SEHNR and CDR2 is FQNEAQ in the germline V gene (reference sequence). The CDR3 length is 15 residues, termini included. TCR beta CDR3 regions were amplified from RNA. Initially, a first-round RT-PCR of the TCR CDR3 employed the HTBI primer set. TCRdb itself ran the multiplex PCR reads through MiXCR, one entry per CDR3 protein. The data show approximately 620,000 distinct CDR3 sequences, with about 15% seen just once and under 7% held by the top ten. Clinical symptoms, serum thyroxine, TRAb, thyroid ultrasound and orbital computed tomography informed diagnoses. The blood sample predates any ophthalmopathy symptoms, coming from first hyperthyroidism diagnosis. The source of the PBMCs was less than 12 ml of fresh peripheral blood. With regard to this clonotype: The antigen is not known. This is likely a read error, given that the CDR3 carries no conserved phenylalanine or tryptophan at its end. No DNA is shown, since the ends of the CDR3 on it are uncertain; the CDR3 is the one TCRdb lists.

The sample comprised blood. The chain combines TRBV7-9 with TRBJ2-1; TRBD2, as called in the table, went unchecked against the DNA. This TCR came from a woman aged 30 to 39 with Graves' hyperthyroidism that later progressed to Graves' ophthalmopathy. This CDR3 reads CASILSRASYNEQFL.